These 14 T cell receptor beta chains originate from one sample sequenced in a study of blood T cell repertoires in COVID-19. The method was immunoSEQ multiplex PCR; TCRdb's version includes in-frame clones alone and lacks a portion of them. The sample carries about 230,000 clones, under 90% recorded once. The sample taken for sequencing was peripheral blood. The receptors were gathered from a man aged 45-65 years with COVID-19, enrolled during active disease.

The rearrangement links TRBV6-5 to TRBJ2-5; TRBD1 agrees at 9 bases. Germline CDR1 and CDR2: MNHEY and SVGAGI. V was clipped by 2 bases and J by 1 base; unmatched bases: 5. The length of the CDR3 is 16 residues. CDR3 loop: CASSYSGQGTQETQYF. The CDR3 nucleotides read TGTGCCAGCAGTTACAGCGGACAGGGGACCCAAGAGACCCAGTACTTC.

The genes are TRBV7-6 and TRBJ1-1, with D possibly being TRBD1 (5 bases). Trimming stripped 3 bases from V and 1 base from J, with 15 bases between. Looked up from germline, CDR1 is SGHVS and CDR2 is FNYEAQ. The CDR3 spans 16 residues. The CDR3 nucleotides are TGTGCCAGCAGCTTTCATTCCGTCGGACAGAACACTGAAGCTTTCTTT. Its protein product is CASSFHSVGQNTEAFF.

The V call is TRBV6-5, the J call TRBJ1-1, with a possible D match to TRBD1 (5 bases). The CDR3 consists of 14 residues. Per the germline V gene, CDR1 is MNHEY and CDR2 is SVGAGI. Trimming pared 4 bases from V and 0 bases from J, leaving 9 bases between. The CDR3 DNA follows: TGTGCCAGCAGTTGGGAGGGGCTGAACACTGAAGCTTTCTTT. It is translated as CASSWEGLNTEAFF.

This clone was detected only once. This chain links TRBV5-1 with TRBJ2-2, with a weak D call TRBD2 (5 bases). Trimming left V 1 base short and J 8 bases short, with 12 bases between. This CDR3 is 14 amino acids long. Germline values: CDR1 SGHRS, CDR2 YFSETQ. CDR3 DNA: TGCGCCAGCAGCTTGTTACTAGATAAAGGGGAGCTGTTTTTT. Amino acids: CASSLLLDKGELFF.

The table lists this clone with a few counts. DNA of the CDR3: TGTGCCAGTAGTAGGCAAGTTTCATCCTACGAGCAGTACTTC. It specifies CASSRQVSSYEQYF. The chain links TRBV19 to TRBJ2-7; D uncertain. Trimming stripped 4 bases from V and 1 base from J, with 11 bases between. Germline lookup yields CDR1 LNHDA and CDR2 SQIVND (reference sequence). The CDR3 is made up of 14 amino acids.

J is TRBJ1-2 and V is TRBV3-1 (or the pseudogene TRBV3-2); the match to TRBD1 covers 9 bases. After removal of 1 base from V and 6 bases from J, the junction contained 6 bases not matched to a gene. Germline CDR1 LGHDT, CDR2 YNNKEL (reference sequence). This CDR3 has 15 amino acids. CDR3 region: CASSQGTGVWDGYTF. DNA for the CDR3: TGTGCCAGCAGCCAAGGGACAGGGGTTTGGGATGGCTACACCTTC.

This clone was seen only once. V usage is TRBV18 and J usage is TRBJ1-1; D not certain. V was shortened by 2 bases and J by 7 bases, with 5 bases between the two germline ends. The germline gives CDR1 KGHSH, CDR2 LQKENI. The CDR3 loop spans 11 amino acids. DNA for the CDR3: TGTGCCAGCTCACCAGTCGGTGAAGCTTTCTTT. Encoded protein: CASSPVGEAFF.

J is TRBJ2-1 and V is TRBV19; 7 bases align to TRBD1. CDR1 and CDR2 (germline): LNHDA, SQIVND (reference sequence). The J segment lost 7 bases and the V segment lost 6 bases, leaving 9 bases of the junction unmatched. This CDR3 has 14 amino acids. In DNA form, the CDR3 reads TGTGCCAGTAGCCTGACAGGGTCCGGGAATGAGCAGTTCTTC. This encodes CASSLTGSGNEQFF.

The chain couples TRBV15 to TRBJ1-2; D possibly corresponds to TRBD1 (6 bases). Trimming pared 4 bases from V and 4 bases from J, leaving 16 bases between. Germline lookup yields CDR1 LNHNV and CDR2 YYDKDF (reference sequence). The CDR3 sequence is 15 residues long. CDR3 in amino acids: CATSTHTGGGYGYTF. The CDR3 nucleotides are TGTGCCACCAGCACCCACACGGGGGGCGGCTATGGCTACACCTTC. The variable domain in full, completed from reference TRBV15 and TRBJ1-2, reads DAMVIQNPRYQVTQFGKPVTLSCSQTLNHNVMYWYQQKSSQAPKLLFHYYDKDFNNEADTPDNFQSRRPNTSFCFLDIRSPGLGDTAMYLCATSTHTGGGYGYTFGSGTRLTVV.

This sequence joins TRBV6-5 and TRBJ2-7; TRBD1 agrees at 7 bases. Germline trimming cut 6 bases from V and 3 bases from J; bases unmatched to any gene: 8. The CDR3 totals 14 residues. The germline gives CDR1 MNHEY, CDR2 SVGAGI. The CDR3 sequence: CASRGTVGSYEQYF. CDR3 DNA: TGTGCCAGCAGGGGGACAGTGGGTAGCTACGAGCAGTACTTC.

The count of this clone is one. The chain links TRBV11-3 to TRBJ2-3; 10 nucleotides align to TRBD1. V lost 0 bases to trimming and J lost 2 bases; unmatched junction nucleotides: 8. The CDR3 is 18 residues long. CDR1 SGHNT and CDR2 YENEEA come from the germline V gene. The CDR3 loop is CASSLDPLTGGLTDTQYF. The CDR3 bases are TGTGCCAGCAGCTTAGATCCCCTGACAGGGGGCCTCACAGATACGCAGTATTTT.

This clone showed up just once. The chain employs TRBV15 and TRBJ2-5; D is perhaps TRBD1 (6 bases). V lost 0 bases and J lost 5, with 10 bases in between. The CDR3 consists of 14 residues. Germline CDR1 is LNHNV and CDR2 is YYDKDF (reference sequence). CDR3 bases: TGTGCCACCAGCAGAGATAGGACAGCCGAGACCCAGTACTTC. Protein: CATSRDRTAETQYF.

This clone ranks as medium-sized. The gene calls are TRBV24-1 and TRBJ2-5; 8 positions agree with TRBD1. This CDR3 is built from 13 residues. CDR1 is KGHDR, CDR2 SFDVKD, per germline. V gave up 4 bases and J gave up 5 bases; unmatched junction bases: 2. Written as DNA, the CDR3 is TGTGCCACCAGTGAAGGACAGGGCGAGACCCAGTACTTC. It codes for CATSEGQGETQYF.

CDR3 region: CASSPQGPTEAFF. In nucleotides, the CDR3 is TGTGCCAGCTCACCACAGGGGCCAACTGAAGCTTTCTTT. This rearrangement joins TRBV18 to TRBJ1-1; a possible D gene is TRBD1 (5 bases). In germline, CDR1 is KGHSH, CDR2 LQKENI. CDR3 length equals 13 residues. Trimming left V 1 base short and J 5 bases short, with 8 bases between.